The next 2 T cell receptor beta chains were all read from a single sample in a study of blood T cell repertoires in COVID-19. Some clones are missing from TCRdb's copy, which holds only in-frame ones; the method was immunoSEQ multiplex PCR. The table includes approximately 81,000 clones, approximately 90% detected once. Sequencing was carried out using peripheral blood. These receptors all come from a man aged 65-85 years with active or convalescent COVID-19.

V and J are TRBV19 and TRBJ2-2; 7 positions agree with TRBD1. V was clipped by 8 bases and J by 6 bases; unmatched bases: 9. This CDR3 is 14 amino acids long. CDR1 LNHDA and CDR2 SQIVND come from the germline V gene (reference sequence). In DNA form, the CDR3 reads TGTGCCAGTGCTAACAGGGGTTCGGCCGGGGAGCTGTTTTTT. It yields the protein CASANRGSAGELFF.

The CDR3 loop reads CASSDGGLSSYNEQFF. Written as DNA, the CDR3 is TGCGCCAGCAGCGACGGGGGGCTTAGCTCCTACAATGAGCAGTTCTTC. This chain connects TRBV4-1 to TRBJ2-1, with a tentative D call TRBD2 (7 bases). This CDR3 contains 16 residues. V lost 5 bases to trimming and J lost 0 bases, with 14 bases between them. Germline CDR1 is MGHRA and CDR2 is YSYEKL.